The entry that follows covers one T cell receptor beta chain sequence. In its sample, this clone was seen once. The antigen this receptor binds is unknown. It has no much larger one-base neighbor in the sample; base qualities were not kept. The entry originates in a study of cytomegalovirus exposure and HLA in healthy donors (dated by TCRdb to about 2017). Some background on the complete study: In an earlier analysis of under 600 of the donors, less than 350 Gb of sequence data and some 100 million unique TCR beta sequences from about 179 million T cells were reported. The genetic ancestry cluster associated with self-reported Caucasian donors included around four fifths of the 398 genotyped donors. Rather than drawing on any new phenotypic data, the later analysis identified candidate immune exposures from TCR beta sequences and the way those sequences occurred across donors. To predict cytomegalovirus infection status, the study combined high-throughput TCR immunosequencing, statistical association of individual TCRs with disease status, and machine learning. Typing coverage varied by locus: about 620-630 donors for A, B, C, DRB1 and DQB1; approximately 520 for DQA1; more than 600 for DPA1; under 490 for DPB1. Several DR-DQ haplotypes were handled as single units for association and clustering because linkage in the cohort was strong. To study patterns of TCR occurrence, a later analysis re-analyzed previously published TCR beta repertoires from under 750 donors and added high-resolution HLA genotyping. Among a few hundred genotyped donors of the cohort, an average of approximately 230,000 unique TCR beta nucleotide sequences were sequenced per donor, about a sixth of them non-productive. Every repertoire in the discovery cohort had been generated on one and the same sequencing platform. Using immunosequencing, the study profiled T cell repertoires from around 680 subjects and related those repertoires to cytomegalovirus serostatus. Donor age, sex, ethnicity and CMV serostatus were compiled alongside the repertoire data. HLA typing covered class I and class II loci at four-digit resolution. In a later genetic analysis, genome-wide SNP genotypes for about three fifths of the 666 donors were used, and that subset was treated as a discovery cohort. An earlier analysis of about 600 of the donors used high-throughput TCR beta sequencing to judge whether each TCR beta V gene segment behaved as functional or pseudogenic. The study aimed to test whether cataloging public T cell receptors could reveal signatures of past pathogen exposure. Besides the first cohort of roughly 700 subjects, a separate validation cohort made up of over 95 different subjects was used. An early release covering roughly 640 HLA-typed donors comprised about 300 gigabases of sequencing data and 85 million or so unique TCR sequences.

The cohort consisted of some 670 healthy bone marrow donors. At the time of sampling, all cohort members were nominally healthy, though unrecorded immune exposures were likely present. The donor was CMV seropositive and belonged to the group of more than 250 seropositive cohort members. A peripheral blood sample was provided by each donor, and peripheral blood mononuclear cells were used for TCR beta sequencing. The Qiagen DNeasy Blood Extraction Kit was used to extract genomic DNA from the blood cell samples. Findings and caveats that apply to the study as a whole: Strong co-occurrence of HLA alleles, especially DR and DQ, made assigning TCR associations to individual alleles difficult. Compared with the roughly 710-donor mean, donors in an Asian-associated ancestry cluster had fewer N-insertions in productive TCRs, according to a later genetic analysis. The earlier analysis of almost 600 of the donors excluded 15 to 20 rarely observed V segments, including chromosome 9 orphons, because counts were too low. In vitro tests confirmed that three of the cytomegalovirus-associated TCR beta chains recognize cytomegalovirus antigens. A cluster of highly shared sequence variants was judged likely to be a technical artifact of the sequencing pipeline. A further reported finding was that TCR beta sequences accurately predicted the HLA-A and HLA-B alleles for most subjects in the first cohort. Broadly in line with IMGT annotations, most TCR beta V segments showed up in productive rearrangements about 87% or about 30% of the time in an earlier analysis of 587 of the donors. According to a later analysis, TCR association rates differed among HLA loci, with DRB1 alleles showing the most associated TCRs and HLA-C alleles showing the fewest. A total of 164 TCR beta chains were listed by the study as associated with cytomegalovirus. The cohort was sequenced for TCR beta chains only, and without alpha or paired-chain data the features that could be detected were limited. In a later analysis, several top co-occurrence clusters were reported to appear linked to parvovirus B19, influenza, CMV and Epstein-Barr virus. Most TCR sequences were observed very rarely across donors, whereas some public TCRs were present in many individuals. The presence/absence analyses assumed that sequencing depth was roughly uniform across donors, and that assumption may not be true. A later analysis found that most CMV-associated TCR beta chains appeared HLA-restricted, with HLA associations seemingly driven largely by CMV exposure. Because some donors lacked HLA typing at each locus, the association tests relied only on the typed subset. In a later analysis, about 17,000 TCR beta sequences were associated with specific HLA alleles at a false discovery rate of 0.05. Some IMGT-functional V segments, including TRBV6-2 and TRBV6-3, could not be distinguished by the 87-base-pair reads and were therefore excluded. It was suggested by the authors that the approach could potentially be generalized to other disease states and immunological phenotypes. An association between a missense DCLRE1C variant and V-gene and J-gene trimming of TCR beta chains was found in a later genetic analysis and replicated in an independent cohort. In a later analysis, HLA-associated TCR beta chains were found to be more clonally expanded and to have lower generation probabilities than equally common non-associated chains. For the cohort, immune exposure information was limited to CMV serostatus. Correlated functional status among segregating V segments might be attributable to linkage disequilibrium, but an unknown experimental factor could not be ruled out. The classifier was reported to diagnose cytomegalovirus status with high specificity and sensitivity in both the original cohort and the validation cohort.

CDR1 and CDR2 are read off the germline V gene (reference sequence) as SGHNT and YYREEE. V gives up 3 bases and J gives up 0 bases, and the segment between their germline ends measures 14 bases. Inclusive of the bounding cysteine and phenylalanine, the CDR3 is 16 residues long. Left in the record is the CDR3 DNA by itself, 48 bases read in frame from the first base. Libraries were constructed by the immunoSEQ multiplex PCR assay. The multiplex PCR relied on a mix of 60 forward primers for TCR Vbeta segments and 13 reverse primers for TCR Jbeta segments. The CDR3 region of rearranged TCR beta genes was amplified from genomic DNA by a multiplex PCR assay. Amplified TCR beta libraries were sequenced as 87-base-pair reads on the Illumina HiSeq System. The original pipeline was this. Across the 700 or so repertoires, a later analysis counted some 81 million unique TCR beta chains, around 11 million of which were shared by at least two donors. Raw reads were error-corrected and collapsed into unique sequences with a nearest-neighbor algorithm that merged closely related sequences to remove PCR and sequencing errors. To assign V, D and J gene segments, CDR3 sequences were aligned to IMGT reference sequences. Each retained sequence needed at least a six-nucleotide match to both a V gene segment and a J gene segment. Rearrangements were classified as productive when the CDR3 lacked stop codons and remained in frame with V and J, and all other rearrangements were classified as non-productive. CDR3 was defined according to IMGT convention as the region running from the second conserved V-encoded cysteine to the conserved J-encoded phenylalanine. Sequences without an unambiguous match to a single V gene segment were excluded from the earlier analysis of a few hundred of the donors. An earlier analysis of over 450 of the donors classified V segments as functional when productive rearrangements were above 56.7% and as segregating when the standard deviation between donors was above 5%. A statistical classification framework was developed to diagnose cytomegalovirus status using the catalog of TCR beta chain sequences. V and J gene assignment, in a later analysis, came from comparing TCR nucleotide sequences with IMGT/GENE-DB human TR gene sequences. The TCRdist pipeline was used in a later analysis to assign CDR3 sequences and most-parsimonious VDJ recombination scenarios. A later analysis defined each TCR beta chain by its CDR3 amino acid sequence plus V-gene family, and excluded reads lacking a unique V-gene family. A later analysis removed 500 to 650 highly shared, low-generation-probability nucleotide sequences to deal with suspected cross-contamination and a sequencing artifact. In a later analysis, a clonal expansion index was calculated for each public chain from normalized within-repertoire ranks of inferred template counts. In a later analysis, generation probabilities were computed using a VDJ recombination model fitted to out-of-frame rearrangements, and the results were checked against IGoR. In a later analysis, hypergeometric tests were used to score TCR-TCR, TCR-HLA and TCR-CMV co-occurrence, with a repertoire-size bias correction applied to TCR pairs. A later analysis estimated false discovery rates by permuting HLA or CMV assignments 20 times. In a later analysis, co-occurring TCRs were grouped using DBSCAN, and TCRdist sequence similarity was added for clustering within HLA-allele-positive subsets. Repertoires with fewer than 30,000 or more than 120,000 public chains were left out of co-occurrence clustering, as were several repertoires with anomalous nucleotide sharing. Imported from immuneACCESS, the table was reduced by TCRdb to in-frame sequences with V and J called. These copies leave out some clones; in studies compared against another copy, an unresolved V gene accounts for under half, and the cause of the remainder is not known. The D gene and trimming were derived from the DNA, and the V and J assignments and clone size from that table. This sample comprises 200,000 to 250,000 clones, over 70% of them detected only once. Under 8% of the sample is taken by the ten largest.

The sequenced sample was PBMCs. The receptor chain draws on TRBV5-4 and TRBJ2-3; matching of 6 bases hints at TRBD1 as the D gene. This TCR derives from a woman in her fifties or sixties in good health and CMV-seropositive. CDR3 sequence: CASSSRQGQSTDTQYF. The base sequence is TGTGCCAGCAGCTCGCGCCAGGGACAAAGCACAGATACGCAGTATTTT. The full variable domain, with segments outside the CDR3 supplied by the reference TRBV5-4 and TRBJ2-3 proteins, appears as ETGVTQSPTHLIKTRGQQVTLRCSSQSGHNTVSWYQQALGQGPQFIFQYYREEENGRGNFPPRFSGLQFPNYSSELNVNALELDDSALYLCASSSRQGQSTDTQYFGPGTRLTVL.